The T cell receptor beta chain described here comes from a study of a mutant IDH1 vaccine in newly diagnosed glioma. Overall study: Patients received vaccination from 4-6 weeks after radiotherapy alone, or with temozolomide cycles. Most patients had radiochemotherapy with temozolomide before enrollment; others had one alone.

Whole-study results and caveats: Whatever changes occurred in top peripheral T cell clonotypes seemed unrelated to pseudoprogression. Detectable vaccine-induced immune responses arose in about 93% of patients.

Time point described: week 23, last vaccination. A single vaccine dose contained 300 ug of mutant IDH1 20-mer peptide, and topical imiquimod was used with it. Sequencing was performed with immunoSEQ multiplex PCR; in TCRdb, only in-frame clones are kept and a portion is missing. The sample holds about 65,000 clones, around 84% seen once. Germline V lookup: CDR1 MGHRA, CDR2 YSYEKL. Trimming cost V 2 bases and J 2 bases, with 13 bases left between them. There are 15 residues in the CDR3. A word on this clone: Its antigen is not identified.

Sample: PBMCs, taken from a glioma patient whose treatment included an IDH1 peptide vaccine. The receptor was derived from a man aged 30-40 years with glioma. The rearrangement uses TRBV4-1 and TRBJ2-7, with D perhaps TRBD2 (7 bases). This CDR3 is CASSQTGGATYEQYF. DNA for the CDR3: TGCGCCAGCAGCCAAACGGGGGGCGCGACCTACGAGCAGTACTTC.